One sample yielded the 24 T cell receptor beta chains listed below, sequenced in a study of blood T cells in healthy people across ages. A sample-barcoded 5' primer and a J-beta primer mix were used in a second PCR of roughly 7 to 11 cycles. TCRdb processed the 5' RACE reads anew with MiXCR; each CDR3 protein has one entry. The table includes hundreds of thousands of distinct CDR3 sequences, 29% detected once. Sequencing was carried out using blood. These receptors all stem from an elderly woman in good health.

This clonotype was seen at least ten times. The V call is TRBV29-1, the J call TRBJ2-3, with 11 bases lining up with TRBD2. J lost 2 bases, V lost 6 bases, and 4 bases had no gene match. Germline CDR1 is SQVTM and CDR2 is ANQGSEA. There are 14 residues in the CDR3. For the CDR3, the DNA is TGCAGCGTCGTACTAGCGGGGGCCACAGATACGCAGTATTTT. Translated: CSVVLAGATDTQYF.

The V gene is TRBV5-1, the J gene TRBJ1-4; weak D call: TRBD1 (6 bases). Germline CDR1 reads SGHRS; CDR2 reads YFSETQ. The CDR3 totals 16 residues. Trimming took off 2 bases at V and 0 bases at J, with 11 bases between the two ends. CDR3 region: CASSLPDRTTNEKLFF. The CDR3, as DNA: TGCGCCAGCAGCTTACCCGACAGGACAACTAATGAAAAACTGTTTTTT.

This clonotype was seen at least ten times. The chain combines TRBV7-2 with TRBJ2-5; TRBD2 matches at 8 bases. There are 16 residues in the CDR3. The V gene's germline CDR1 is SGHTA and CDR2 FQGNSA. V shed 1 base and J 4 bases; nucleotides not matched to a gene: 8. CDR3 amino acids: CASSLGRGGPGETQYF. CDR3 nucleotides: TGTGCCAGCAGCTTAGGTCGGGGGGGGCCGGGAGAGACCCAGTACTTC.

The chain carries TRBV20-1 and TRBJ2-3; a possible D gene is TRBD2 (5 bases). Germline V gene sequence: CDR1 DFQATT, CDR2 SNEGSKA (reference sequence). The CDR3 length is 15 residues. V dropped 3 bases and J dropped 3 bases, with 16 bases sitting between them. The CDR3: CSARAWRAQTDTQYF. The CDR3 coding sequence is TGCAGTGCTAGGGCCTGGCGGGCCCAAACAGATACGCAGTATTTT.

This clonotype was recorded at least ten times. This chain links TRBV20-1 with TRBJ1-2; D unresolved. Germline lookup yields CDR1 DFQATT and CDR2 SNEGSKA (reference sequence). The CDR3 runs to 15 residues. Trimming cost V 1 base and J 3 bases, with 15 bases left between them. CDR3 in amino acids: CSARVHSPVDYGYTF. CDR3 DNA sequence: TGCAGTGCTAGAGTCCATAGCCCGGTGGACTATGGCTACACCTTC.

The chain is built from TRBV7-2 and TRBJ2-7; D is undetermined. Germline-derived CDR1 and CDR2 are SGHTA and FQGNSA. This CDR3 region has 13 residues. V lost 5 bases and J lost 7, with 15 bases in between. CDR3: CASSDNLSLEQYF. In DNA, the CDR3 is TGTGCCAGCAGCGACAATCTTTCCCTGGAGCAGTACTTC.

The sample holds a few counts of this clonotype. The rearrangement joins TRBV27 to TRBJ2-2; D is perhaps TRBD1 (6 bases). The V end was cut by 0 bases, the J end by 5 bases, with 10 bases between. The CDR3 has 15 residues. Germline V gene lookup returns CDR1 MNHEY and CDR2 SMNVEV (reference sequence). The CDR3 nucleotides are TGTGCCAGCAGTTTATCAACAGGGTTGACCGGGGAGCTGTTTTTT. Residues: CASSLSTGLTGELFF.

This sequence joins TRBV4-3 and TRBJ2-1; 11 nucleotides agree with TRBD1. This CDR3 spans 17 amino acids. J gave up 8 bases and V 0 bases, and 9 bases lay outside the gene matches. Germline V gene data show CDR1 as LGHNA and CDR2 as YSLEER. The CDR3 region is CASSQDLSGQGGHEQFF. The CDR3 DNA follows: TGCGCCAGCAGCCAAGATCTGTCGGGACAGGGGGGCCATGAGCAGTTCTTC.

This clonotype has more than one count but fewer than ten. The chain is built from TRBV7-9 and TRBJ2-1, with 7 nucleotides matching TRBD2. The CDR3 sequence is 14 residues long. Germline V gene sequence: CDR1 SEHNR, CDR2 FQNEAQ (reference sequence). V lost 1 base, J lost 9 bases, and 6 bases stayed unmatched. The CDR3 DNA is TGTGCCAGCAGCTTAGTCAGCAGGGAGGGTGAGCAGTTCTTC. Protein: CASSLVSREGEQFF.

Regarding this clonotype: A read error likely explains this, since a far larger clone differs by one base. In nucleotides, the CDR3 is TGTGCCAGCTCGGGCGGGGGCTCTGGGGTCAACGTCCTGACTTTC. This translates into CASSGGGSGVNVLTF. The rearrangement uses TRBV6-5 and TRBJ2-6; D is perhaps TRBD2 (7 bases). The CDR3 extends over 15 amino acids. Germline lookup yields CDR1 MNHEY and CDR2 SVGAGI.

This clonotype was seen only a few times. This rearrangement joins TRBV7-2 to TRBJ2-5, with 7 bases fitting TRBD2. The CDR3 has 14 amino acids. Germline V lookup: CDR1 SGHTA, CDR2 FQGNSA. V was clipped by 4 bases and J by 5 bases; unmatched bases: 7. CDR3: CASSSQGGWETQYF. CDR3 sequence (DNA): TGTGCCAGCAGCTCTCAGGGAGGGTGGGAGACCCAGTACTTC.

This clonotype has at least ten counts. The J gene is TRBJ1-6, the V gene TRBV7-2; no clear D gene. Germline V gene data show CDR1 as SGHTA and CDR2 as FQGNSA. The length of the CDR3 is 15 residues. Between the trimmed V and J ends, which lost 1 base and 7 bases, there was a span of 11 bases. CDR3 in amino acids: CASSLGRVGNSPLHF. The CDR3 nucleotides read TGTGCCAGCAGCTTAGGTCGCGTCGGGAATTCACCCCTCCACTTT.

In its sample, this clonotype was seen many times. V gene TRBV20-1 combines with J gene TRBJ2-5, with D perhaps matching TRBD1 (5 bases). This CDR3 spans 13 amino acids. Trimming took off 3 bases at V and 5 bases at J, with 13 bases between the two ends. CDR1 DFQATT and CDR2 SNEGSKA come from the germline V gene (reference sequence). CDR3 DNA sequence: TGCAGTGCTAGGGTGTTAGCAGGGGAGACCCAGTACTTC. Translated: CSARVLAGETQYF.

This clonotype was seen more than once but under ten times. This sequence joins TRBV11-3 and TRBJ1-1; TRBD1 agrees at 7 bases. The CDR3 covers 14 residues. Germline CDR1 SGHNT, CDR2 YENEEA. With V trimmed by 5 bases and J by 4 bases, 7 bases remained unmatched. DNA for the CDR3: TGTGCCAGCAGCACGCAACAGGGGTCCACTGAAGCTTTCTTT. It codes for CASSTQQGSTEAFF. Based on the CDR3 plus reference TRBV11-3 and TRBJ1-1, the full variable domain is EAGVVQSPRYKIIEKKQPVAFWCNPISGHNTLYWYLQNLGQGPELLIRYENEEAVDDSQLPKDRFSAERLKGVDSTLKIQPAELGDSAVYLCASSTQQGSTEAFFGQGTRLTVV.

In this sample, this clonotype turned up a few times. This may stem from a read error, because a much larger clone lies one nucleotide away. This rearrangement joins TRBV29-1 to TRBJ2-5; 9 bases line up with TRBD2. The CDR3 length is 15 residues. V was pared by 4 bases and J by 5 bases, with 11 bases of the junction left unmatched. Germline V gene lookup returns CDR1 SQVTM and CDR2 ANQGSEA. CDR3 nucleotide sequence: TGCAGCGTTGGGGCTAGCGGGGAAAATAGTGAGACCCAGTACTTC. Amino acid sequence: CSVGASGENSETQYF.

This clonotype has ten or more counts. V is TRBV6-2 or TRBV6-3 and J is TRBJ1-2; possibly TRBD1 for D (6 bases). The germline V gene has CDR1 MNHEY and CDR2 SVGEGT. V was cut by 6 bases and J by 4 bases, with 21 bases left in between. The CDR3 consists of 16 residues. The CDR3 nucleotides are TGTGCCAGCAGCCTACCTACTCCGGGACACGGCTATGGCTACACCTTC. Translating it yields CASSLPTPGHGYGYTF.

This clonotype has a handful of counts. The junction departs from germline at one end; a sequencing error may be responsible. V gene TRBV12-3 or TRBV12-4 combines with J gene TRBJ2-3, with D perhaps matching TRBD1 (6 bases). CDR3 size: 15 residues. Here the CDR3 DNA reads TGTGCCAGCAGTTTAATGAGAGTGAGGACAGATGCGCAGTATTTT. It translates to CASSLMRVRTDAQYF.

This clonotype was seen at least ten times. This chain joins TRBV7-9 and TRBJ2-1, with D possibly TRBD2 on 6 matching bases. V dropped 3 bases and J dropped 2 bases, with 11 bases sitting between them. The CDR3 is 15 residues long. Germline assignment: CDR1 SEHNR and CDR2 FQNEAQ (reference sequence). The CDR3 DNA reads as TGTGCCAGCAGCTTGGAGGGGTCTCCCTACAATGAGCAGTTCTTC. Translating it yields CASSLEGSPYNEQFF.

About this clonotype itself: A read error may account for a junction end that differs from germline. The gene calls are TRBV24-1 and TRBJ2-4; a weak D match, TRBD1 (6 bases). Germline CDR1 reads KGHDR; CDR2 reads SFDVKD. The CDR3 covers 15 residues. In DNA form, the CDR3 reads TGTGCCGCCAGTGATTCCTCAGGGGTCAAAAACATTCAGTACTTC. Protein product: CAASDSSGVKNIQYF.

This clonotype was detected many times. The CDR3 region has the DNA TGCAGTGGCGGGGACCTAGCCAAAAACATTCAGTACTTC. Its translation is CSGGDLAKNIQYF. The chain employs TRBV20-1 and TRBJ2-4, with a tentative D call TRBD2 (6 bases). The CDR3 is made up of 13 amino acids. The germline V and J ends were trimmed by 7 bases and 0 bases, with 10 bases remaining between them. CDR1 and CDR2 from the germline V gene are DFQATT and SNEGSKA (reference sequence).

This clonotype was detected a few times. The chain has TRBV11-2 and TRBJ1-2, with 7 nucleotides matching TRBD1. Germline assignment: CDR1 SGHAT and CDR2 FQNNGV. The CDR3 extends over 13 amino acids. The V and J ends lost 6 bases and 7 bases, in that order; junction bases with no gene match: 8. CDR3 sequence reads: CASRSGTDSGYTF. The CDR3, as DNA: TGTGCCAGCAGATCCGGGACAGATTCTGGCTACACCTTC. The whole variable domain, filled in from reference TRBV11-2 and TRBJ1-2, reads EAGVAQSPRYKIIEKRQSVAFWCNPISGHATLYWYQQILGQGPKLLIQFQNNGVVDDSQLPKDRFSAERLKGVDSTLKIQPAKLEDSAVYLCASRSGTDSGYTFGSGTRLTVV.

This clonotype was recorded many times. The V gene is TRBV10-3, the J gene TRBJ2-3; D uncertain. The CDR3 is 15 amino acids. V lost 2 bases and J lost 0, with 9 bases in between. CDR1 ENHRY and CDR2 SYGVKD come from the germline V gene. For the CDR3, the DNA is TGTGCCATCAGTGAGGGACCGCCAAGCACAGATACGCAGTATTTT. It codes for CAISEGPPSTDTQYF.

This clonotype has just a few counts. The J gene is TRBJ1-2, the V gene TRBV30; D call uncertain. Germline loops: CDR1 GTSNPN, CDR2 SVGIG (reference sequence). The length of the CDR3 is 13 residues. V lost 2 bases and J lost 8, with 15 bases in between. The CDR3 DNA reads TGTGCCTGGAGTAGGAACGGGGTAAGGGGCTACACCTTC. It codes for CAWSRNGVRGYTF.

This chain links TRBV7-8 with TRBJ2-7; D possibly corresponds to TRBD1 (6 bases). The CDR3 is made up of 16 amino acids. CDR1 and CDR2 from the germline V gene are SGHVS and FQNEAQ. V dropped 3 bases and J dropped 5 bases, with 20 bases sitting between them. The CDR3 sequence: CASSFVGTGTSNEQYF. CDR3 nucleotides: TGTGCCAGCAGCTTTGTTGGAACAGGGACGAGCAACGAGCAGTACTTC.